This T cell receptor beta chain was captured in a study of beta chain features in type 1 diabetes. Findings and caveats of the study: Sampled from patients, naive, central memory and Treg TCRB repertoires appeared more similar than those sampled from healthy donors. In type 1 diabetes patients, VDJ junctions had fewer insertions; deletions at these junctions were more frequent.

Via the markers CD45RO/CCR7/CD25/CD127/CD95/CD27, stem cell-like memory, regulatory, central memory and naive CD4+ cells were sorted. Sorting gave populations that all exceeded 95% purity. From germline, CDR1 is SGHAT and CDR2 FQNNGV. This CDR3 comprises 14 residues. V lost 2 bases, J lost 4 bases, and 9 bases lay in between. What was sequenced were expressed TCRB transcripts, since all of the isolated RNA had been reverse transcribed. Libraries were prepared by immunoSEQ multiplex PCR; TCRdb keeps only in-frame clonotypes and omits some of them. The sample has under 400,000 clones, over 10% seen once. Remarks on this clone: Its antigen is unidentified.

The clonotype originates from a man younger than 30 in good health. What was sequenced was naive CD4+ T cells from blood. The chain carries TRBV11-2 and TRBJ1-5; D is unclear. The CDR3 nucleotides read TGTGCCAGCAGCTTACATGCAGATAATCAGCCCCAGCATTTT. Protein sequence: CASSLHADNQPQHF.